What follows are 6 T cell receptor beta chains derived from one specimen sequenced in a study of blood T cell repertoires in COVID-19. Assay: immunoSEQ multiplex PCR; the TCRdb copy retains only in-frame clones and omits some. The sample yields some 150,000 clones, 75% to 90% seen once. Sequencing was carried out using peripheral blood. The receptor set was obtained from a man over 45 with active COVID-19.

This chain uses TRBV9 with TRBJ2-3; TRBD2 agrees at 8 bases. This CDR3 comprises 16 residues. After removal of 0 bases from V and 6 bases from J, the junction contained 9 bases not matched to a gene. Germline CDR1 and CDR2: SGDLS and YYNGEE. Here the CDR3 DNA reads TGTGCCAGCAGCGTAGGGATAGCGGGGACAATGGATACGCAGTATTTT. It encodes CASSVGIAGTMDTQYF. Complete variable domain (other parts from reference TRBV9 and TRBJ2-3): DSGVTQTPKHLITATGQRVTLRCSPRSGDLSVYWYQQSLDQGLQFLIQYYNGEERAKGNILERFSAQQFPDLHSELNLSSLELGDSALYFCASSVGIAGTMDTQYFGPGTRLTVL.

This CDR3 is CASSRGTDSEAFF. CDR3 DNA sequence: TGTGCCAGCAGCCGGGGGACGGACTCAGAAGCTTTCTTT. The J gene is TRBJ1-1, the V gene TRBV6-5, with D possibly being TRBD1 (5 bases). Trimming stripped 6 bases from V and 8 bases from J, with 16 bases between. Germline V CDR1 and CDR2: MNHEY, SVGAGI. The CDR3 totals 13 residues.

This clone was found once. The gene calls are TRBV5-1 and TRBJ2-5, with 9 bases fitting TRBD2. V lost 0 bases and J lost 4; bases outside the gene matches: 4. Germline loops: CDR1 SGHRS, CDR2 YFSETQ. This CDR3 contains 15 residues. DNA for the CDR3: TGCGCCAGCAGCTTGGGCGGGGGGGACTCAGAGACCCAGTACTTC. The encoded protein is CASSLGGGDSETQYF.

The chain carries TRBV5-8 and TRBJ2-3, with TRBD1 as a possible D gene (6 bases). The CDR3 has 14 residues. Trimming took off 5 bases at V and 5 bases at J, with 15 bases between the two ends. Germline CDR1 reads SGHTS; CDR2 reads YDEGEE. DNA for the CDR3: TGTGCCAGCAGTCGCGCTAGGGGGAGAGATACGCAGTATTTT. Translation gives CASSRARGRDTQYF.

This clone was detected only once. Here the CDR3 DNA reads TGTGCCAGCTCCCACGACAGGGGGCGCGCCACCGGGGAGCTGTTTTTT. It codes for CASSHDRGRATGELFF. V is TRBV18 and J is TRBJ2-2; 10 positions match TRBD1. In germline, CDR1 is KGHSH, CDR2 LQKENI. This CDR3 contains 16 residues. Losses at the gene ends were 6 bases for V and 4 bases for J; bases not matched to a gene: 8.

The chain uses TRBV27 and TRBJ2-1; 13 bases are a match to TRBD2. Germline lookup yields CDR1 MNHEY and CDR2 SMNVEV (reference sequence). Trimming cost V 3 bases and J 7 bases; bases outside gene matches: 9. This CDR3 spans 17 amino acids. In DNA, the CDR3 is TGTGCCAGCAGTTTTTCACTAGCGGGGGGGCGGAGGAATGAGCAGTTCTTC. Its protein product is CASSFSLAGGRRNEQFF.